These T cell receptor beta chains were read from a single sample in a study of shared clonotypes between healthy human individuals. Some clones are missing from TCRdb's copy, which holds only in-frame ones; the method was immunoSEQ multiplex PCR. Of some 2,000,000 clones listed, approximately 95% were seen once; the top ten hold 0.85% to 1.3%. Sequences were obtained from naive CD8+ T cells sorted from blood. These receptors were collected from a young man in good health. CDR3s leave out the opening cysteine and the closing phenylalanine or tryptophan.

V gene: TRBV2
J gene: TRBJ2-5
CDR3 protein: ASSNPGLADQETQY

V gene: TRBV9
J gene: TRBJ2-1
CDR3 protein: ASSVVPAGTGPYNEQF

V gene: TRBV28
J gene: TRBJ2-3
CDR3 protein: ASSLSANTDTQY

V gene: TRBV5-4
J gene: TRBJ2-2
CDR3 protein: ASSLTEAGELF

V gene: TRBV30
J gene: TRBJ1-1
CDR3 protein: AWMNRGGHTEAF

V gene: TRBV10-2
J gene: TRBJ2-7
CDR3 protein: ASSWTGLTYEQY

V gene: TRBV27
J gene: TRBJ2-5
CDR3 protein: ASSFAGARGETQY

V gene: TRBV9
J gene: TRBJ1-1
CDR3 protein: ASSVGGGTSEAF

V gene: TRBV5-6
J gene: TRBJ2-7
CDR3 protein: ASSDTGGVYEQY

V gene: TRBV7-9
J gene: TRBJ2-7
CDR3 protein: ASSSTQGPGYEQY

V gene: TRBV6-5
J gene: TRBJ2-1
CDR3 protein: ASSYSFSGDEQF

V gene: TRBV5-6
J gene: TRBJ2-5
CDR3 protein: ASRGDRERTQETQY

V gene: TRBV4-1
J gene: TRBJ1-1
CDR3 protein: ASSHRRFDTEAF

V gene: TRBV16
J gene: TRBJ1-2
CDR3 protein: ASSQSSWQGAHYGYT

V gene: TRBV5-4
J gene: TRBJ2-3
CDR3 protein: ASSPTGLAVPDTQY

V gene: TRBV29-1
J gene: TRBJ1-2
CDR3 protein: SVSGQGDYT

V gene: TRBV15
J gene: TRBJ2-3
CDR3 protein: ATSRVAGSTSGTDTQY

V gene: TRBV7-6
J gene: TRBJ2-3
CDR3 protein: ASSWGQGGSTDTQY

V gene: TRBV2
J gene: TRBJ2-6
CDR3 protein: ASSPGLPQSGANVLT

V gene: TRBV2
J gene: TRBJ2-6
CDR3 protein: ASHSGANVLT

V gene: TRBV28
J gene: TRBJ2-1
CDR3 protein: ASSVNEQF

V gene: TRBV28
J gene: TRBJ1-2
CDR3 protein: ASSSGQGAHLHYGYT

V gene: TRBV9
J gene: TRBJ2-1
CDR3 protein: ASSPSSGYTYNEQF

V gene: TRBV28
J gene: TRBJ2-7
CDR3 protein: ASSSQTGYEQY

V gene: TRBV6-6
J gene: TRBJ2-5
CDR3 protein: ASSQLVGEETQY